The source of this T cell receptor (beta chain) is a study of T cells expressing NK-cell markers. The CDR3 length is 15 residues. Germline CDR1 reads SEHNR; CDR2 reads FQNEAQ (reference sequence). TCRdb reprocessed the 5' RACE reads; each CDR3 protein has one entry and no DNA is given. The sample data list roughly 390,000 distinct CDR3 sequences. The TCR comes from a woman between 50 and 59 years old in good health. This chain links TRBV7-9 with TRBJ2-7; TCRdb lists TRBD2, though no DNA is available to test this call. Sequenced material: blood T cells: a sorted CD56 or NKG2C T cell subset, CD4+ or CD8+ T cells, or bulk PBMC T cells (not recorded which). This chain's CDR3 is CASSSPLAGVIEQYF.